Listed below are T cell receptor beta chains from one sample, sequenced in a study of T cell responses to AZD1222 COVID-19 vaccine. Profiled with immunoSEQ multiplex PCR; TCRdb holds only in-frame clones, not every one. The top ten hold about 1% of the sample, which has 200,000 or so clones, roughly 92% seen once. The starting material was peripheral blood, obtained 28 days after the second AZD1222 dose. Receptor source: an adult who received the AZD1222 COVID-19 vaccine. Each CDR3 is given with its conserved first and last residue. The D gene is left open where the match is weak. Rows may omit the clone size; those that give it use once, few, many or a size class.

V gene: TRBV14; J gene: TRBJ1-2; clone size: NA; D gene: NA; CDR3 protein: CASSQDPVAYGYTF; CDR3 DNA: TGTGCCAGCAGCCAAGACCCGGTCGCCTATGGCTACACCTTC
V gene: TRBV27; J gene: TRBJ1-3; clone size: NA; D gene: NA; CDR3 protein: CASSPDRFSGNTIYF; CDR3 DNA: TGTGCCAGCAGTCCGGACCGCTTCTCTGGAAACACCATATATTTT
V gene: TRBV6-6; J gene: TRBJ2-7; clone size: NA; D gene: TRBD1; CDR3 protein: CASSPQNPGQGAPYEQYF; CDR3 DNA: TGTGCCAGCAGTCCCCAGAACCCGGGACAGGGGGCACCCTACGAGCAGTACTTC
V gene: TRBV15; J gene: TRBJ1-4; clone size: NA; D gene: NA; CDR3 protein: CATSRDRATNEKLFF; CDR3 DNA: TGTGCCACCAGCAGGGACCGGGCAACTAATGAAAAACTGTTTTTT
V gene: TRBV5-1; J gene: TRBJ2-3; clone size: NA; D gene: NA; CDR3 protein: CASSLSLGTDTQYF; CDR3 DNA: TGCGCCAGCAGCTTGTCTCTAGGCACAGATACGCAGTATTTT
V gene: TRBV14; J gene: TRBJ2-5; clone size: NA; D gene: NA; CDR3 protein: CASSQSPGGLQYF; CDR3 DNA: TGTGCCAGCAGCCAAAGCCCAGGGGGGCTCCAGTACTTC
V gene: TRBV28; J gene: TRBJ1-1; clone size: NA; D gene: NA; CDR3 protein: CASSLPGITEAFF; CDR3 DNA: TGTGCCAGCAGTCTCCCGGGGATCACTGAAGCTTTCTTT
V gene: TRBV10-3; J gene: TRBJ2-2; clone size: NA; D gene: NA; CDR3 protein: CAISVGPTGELFF; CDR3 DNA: TGTGCCATCAGTGTCGGACCCACCGGGGAGCTGTTTTTT
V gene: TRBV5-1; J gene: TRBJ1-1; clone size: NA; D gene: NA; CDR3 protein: CASRVGEAFF; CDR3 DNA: TGCGCCAGCAGGGTGGGTGAAGCTTTCTTT
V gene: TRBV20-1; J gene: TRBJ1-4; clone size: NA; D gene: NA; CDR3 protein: CSASWVLASEKLFF; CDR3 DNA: TGCAGTGCTAGTTGGGTCCTGGCGAGCGAAAAACTGTTTTTT
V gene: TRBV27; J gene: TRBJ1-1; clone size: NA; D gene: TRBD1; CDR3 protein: CASSYGQGRTEAFF; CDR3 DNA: TGTGCCAGCAGTTACGGACAGGGTAGGACTGAAGCTTTCTTT
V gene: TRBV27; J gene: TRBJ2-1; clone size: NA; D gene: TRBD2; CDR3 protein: CASSRGGYRNEQFF; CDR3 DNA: TGTGCCAGCAGCCGGGGGGGCTATCGGAATGAGCAGTTCTTC
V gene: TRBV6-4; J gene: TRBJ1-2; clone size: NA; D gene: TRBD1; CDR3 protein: CASSDRTGVGGYTF; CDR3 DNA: TGTGCCAGCAGCGATAGGACAGGGGTCGGCGGCTACACCTTC
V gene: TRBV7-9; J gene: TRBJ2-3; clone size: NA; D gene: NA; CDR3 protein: CASSLLSLSLTDTQYF; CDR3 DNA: TGTGCCAGCAGCTTATTATCCTTAAGCCTCACAGATACGCAGTATTTT
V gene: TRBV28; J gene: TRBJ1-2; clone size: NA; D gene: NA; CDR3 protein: CASRGAGTQNYGYTF; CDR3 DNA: TGTGCCAGCAGGGGCGCCGGGACACAGAACTATGGCTACACCTTC
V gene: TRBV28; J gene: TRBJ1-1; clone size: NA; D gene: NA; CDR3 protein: CASSPAGMNTEAFF; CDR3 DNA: TGTGCCAGCAGCCCCGCGGGGATGAACACTGAAGCTTTCTTT
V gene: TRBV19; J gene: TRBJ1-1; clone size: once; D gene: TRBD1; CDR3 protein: CASSTGQGNTEAFF; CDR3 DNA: TGTGCCAGTAGCACAGGACAGGGGAACACTGAAGCTTTCTTT
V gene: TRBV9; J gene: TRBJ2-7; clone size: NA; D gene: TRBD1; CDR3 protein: CASSAGTDYEQYF; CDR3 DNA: TGTGCCAGCAGCGCTGGGACAGACTACGAGCAGTACTTC
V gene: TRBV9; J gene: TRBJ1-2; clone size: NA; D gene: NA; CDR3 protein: CASSAQGGEGYGYTF; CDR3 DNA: TGTGCCAGCAGCGCTCAGGGAGGGGAAGGCTATGGCTACACCTTC
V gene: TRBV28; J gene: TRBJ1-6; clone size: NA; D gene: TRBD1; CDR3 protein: CASSFWDRGSHSPLHF; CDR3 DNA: TGTGCCAGCAGTTTCTGGGACAGGGGGTCTCATTCACCCCTCCACTTT
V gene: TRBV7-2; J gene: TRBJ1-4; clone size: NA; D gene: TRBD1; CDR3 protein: CASRRDRGSEKLFF; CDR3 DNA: TGTGCCAGCAGACGGGACAGGGGCTCCGAAAAACTGTTTTTT
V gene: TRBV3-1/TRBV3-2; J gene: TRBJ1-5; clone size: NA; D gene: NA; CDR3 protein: CASSQVSDQPQHF; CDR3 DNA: TGTGCCAGCAGCCAAGTGAGCGATCAGCCCCAGCATTTT
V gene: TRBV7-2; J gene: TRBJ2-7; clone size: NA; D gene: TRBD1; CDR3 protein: CASADRARYEQYF; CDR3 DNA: TGTGCCAGCGCAGACAGGGCGCGCTACGAGCAGTACTTC
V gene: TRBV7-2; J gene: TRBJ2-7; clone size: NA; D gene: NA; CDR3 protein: CASSPGQFSSYEQYF; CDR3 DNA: TGTGCCAGCAGCCCAGGACAGTTTAGCTCCTACGAGCAGTACTTC
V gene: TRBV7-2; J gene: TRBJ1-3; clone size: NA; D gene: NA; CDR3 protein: CASSATLVSGNTIYF; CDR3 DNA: TGTGCCAGCAGCGCGACGCTAGTCTCTGGAAACACCATATATTTT
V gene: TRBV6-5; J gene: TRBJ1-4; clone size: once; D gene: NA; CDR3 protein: CASSYAGTNEKLFF; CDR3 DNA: TGTGCCAGCAGTTACGCAGGGACTAATGAAAAACTGTTTTTT
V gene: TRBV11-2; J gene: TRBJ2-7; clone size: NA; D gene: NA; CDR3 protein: CASSLGQASYEQYF; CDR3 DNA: TGTGCCAGCAGCTTAGGTCAGGCCAGCTACGAGCAGTACTTC
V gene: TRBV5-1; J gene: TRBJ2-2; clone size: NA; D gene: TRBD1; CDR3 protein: CASSQGQANTGELFF; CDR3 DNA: TGCGCCAGCAGTCAGGGACAGGCGAACACCGGGGAGCTGTTTTTT
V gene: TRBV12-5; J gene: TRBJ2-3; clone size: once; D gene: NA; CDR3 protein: CASGLVRGTDTQYF; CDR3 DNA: TGTGCTAGTGGTTTGGTAAGGGGAACAGATACGCAGTATTTT
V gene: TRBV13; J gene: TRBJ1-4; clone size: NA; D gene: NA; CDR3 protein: CASSLEERAEKLFF; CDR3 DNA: TGTGCCAGCAGCTTAGAGGAAAGGGCTGAAAAACTGTTTTTT
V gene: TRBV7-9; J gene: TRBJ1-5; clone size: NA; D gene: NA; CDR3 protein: CASSQGFGNQPQHF; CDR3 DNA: TGTGCCAGCAGCCAGGGCTTCGGAAATCAGCCCCAGCATTTT
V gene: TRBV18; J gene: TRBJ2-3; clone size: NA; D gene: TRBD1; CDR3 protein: CASSPGQGTGDTQYF; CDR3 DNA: TGTGCCAGCTCACCCGGACAGGGAACGGGAGATACGCAGTATTTT
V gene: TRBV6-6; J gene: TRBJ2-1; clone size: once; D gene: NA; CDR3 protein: CASSPNYGPVAHNEQFF; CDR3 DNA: TGTGCCAGCAGTCCGAATTATGGGCCCGTAGCCCACAATGAGCAGTTCTTC
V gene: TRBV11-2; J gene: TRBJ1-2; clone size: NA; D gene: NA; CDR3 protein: CASSLIGNYGYTF; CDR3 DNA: TGTGCCAGCAGCTTAATCGGGAACTATGGCTACACCTTC
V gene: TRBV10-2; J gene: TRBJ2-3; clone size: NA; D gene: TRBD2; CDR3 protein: CASSESRLATGTDTQYF; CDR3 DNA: TGCGCCAGCAGTGAGTCCCGACTAGCGACGGGAACAGATACGCAGTATTTT
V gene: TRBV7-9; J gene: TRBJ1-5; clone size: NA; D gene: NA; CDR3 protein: CASSPSGATSNQPQHF; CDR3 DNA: TGTGCCAGCAGCCCCTCAGGGGCGACTAGCAATCAGCCCCAGCATTTT
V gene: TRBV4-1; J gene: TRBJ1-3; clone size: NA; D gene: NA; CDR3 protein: CASSQGLGRGPGNTIYF; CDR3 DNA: TGCGCCAGCAGCCAAGGGTTGGGCAGGGGCCCTGGAAACACCATATATTTT
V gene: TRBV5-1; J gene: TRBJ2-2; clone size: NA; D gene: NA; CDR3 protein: CASSTGDTNTGELFF; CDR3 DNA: TGCGCCAGCAGCACGGGGGATACGAACACCGGGGAGCTGTTTTTT
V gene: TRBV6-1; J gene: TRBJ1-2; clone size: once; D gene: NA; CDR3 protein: CASSEMGDGGYTF; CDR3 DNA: TGTGCCAGCAGTGAAATGGGGGACGGGGGCTACACCTTC
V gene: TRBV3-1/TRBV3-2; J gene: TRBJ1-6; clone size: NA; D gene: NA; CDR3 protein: CASSQVSGGNSPLHF; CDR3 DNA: TGTGCCAGCAGCCAAGTATCAGGAGGGAATTCACCCCTCCACTTT
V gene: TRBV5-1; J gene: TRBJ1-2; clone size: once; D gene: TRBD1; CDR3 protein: CASSFQGAGYGYTF; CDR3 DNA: TGCGCCAGCAGCTTCCAGGGGGCTGGGTATGGCTACACCTTC
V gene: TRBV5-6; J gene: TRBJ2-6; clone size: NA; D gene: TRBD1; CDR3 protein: CASSLNRGSSSGANVLTF; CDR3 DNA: TGTGCCAGCAGCTTAAACAGGGGGTCGAGCTCTGGGGCCAACGTCCTGACTTTC
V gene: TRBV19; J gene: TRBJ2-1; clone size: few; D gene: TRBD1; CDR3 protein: CASSPQGEYNEQFF; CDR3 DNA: TGTGCCAGTAGTCCCCAGGGGGAATACAATGAGCAGTTCTTC
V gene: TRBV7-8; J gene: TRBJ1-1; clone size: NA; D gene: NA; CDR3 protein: CASSLRGGMNTEAFF; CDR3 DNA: TGTGCCAGCAGCCTTCGCGGGGGCATGAACACTGAAGCTTTCTTT
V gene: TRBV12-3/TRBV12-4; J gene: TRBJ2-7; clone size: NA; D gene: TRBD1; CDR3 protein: CASSLNRGYEQYF; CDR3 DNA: TGTGCCAGCAGTTTGAACAGGGGCTACGAGCAGTACTTC
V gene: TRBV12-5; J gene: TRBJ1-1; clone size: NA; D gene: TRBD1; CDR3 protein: CASGLTSSGGLAFF; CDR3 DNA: TGTGCTAGTGGTTTGACCTCCTCAGGGGGCTTAGCTTTCTTT
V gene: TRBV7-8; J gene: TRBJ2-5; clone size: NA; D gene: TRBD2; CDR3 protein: CASSVLAGVETQYF; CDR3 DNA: TGTGCCAGCAGCGTTCTAGCGGGGGTGGAGACCCAGTACTTC
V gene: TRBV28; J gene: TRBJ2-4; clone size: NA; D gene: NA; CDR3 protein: CASSISRARNIQYF; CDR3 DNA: TGTGCCAGCAGCATTTCCAGGGCCCGGAACATTCAGTACTTC
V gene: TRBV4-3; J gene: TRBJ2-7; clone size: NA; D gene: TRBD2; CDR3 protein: CASSQGEAGEQYF; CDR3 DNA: TGCGCCAGCAGCCAAGGAGAAGCGGGGGAGCAGTACTTC
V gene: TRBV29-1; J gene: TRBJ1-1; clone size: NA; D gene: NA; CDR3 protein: CSVARRMNTEAFF; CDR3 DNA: TGCAGCGTCGCCCGACGGATGAACACTGAAGCTTTCTTT
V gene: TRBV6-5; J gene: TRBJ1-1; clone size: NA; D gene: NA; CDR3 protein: CASSFRQGTEAFF; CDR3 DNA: TGTGCCAGCAGTTTTCGCCAGGGAACTGAAGCTTTCTTT